This T cell receptor (beta chain) derives from a study of blood T cell repertoires in COVID-19. About the study: Samples of COVID-19 (acute and convalescent) were obtained from the United States, Italy and Spain. Sources were T cells, B-cell-depleted T cells, or PBMCs; the material itself was cDNA or gDNA.

Authors' data handling: Reference gene primers were amplified, and this amplification served to estimate nucleated cell counts. Produced via immunoSEQ multiplex PCR; TCRdb's table is partial and in-frame only. The V and J calls and clone size are taken from that table; D and trimming were inferred from the DNA. The data contain about 74,000 clones, more than 80% of them seen just once; the ten biggest clones take up about an eighth. The CDR3 contains 14 residues. Germline assignment: CDR1 SGHRS and CDR2 YFSETQ. The ends were cut back, 4 bases at V and 0 bases at J, with 9 bases in the middle. The chain carries TRBV5-1 and TRBJ2-3; a weak D match, TRBD2 (6 bases). This sequence originates from a human donor in a cohort sampled during active COVID-19. The sequenced sample consisted of peripheral blood. The CDR3 region is CASSLGGSTDTQYF. As DNA, the CDR3 is TGCGCCAGCAGCCTTGGGGGGAGCACAGATACGCAGTATTTT. The variable domain in full, with the rest retrieved from reference TRBV5-1 and TRBJ2-3, is KAGVTQTPRYLIKTRGQQVTLSCSPISGHRSVSWYQQTPGQGLQFLFEYFSETQRNKGNFPGRFSGRQFSNSRSEMNVSTLELGDSALYLCASSLGGSTDTQYFGPGTRLTVL.